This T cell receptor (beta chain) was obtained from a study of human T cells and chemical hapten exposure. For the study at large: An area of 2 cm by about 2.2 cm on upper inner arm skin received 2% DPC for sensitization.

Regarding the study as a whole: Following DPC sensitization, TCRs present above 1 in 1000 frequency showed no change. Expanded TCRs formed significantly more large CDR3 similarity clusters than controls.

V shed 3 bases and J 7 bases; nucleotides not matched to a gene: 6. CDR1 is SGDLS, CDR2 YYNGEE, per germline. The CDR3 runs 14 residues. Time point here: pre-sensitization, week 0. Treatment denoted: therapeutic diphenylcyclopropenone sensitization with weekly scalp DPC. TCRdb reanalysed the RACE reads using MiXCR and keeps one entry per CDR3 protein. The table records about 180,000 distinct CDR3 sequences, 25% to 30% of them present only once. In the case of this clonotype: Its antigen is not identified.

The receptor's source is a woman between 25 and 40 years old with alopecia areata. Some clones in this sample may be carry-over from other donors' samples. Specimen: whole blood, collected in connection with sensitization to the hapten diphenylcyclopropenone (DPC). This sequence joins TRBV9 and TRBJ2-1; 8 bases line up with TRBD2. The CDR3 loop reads CASSGPGLGNEQFF. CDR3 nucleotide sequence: TGTGCCAGCAGCGGACCGGGACTAGGAAATGAGCAGTTCTTC.